The 23 T cell receptor beta chains listed next were all sequenced from one sample in a study of T cells in Graves' hyperthyroidism and ophthalmopathy (dated by TCRdb to about 2019). Receptor libraries were prepared by multiplex PCR. Sequencing relied on an Illumina HiSeq 2000. Amplification of TCR beta CDR3 regions was carried out from RNA transcripts. The TCR CDR3 was subjected to a first round of RT-PCR using the HTBI primer set and the Qiagen OneStep RT-PCR kit. The public sequencing data were trimmed at Q25 with fastp and processed into clonotypes with MiXCR by TCRdb, which kept only in-frame beta chains. Identical CDR3 protein sequences are pooled into one entry, listed with their most common genes and DNA. The table for this sample lists approximately 530,000 distinct CDR3 sequences; 16% of them were counted only once. About 20% of the sample belongs to the ten largest clones. The sequencing sample was made of blood. Every receptor here comes from a woman aged 18-29 years with Graves' hyperthyroidism.

J is TRBJ1-1 and V is TRBV28; D not resolved. The CDR3 has 10 amino acids. Germline assignment: CDR1 MDHEN and CDR2 SYDVKM. V lost 10 bases to trimming and J lost 9 bases, with 12 bases between them. The CDR3 loop is CATAGIQAFF. DNA of the CDR3: TGTGCCACCGCCGGGATCCAAGCTTTCTTT.

The genes are TRBV20-1 and TRBJ2-1, with 7 bases fitting TRBD1. Germline CDR1 DFQATT, CDR2 SNEGSKA (reference sequence). This CDR3 has 12 residues. Trimming at V came to 6 bases and at J to 6 bases, leaving 5 bases not matched to a gene. CDR3 loop: CSARQGVNEQFF. The CDR3 DNA reads as TGCAGTGCGCGGCAGGGGGTCAATGAGCAGTTCTTC.

This clonotype was seen at least ten times. The V gene is TRBV20-1, the J gene TRBJ1-3; TRBD1 agrees at 7 bases. In germline, CDR1 is DFQATT, CDR2 SNEGSKA (reference sequence). J was trimmed by 6 bases and V by 1 base; bases with no gene match: 15. The CDR3 spans 17 residues. DNA of the CDR3: TGCAGTGCTAGAGGCCCCGGGACAGACTTTTTGTTAAACACCATATATTTT. Protein: CSARGPGTDFLLNTIYF.

The chain employs TRBV7-2 and TRBJ2-7; TRBD1 matches 10 bases. The junction had 13 bases not matched to a gene; V was cut back by 4 bases and J by 7 bases. CDR3 size: 16 residues. Germline CDR1 and CDR2: SGHTA and FQGNSA. In DNA form, the CDR3 reads TGTGCCAGCAGCTCTAGGGCCGGGACAGGGGAGGCTGAGCAGTACTTC. Its translation is CASSSRAGTGEAEQYF.

The genes are TRBV7-2 and TRBJ2-4, with TRBD2 matching over 8 bases. The CDR3 sequence is 16 residues long. Per the germline V gene, CDR1 is SGHTA and CDR2 is FQGNSA. V shed 5 bases and J 7 bases; nucleotides not matched to a gene: 13. The CDR3 bases are TGTGCCAGCAGCCCCACCGGAAGCGGGAGTGGGAACATTCAGTACTTC. The encoded protein is CASSPTGSGSGNIQYF.

This clonotype was counted ten times or more. The chain couples TRBV3-1 to TRBJ1-2; D gene unclear. V was cut by 4 bases and J by 5 bases, with 8 bases left in between. Germline V gene lookup returns CDR1 LGHDT and CDR2 YNNKEL (reference sequence). The CDR3 totals 12 residues. The CDR3 is CASSPQPYGYTF. The CDR3 DNA follows: TGTGCCAGCAGCCCTCAGCCTTATGGCTACACCTTC.

The V gene is TRBV9, the J gene TRBJ2-7, with 11 positions matching TRBD2. Germline assignment: CDR1 SGDLS and CDR2 YYNGEE. The J segment lost 7 bases and the V segment lost 0 bases, leaving 12 bases of the junction unmatched. This CDR3 contains 17 residues. This chain's CDR3 is CASSVGGTSGGFREQYF. In DNA, the CDR3 is TGTGCCAGCAGCGTAGGGGGGACTAGCGGAGGTTTTCGAGAGCAGTACTTC.

In this sample, this clonotype turned up many times. The V and J genes are TRBV28 and TRBJ2-5; maybe TRBD2 (5 bases). Germline-derived CDR1 and CDR2 are MDHEN and SYDVKM. V shed 6 bases and J shed 4 bases, with 18 bases lying between them. This CDR3 has 15 amino acids. This CDR3 reads CASREVALSGETQYF. DNA for the CDR3: TGTGCCAGCAGGGAGGTAGCGCTATCGGGAGAGACCCAGTACTTC.

In its sample, this clonotype was seen many times. DNA for the CDR3: TGCGCCAGCAGCTTGGTAACTAGCGGGCTTGGCACAGATACGCAGTATTTT. Translation: CASSLVTSGLGTDTQYF. The rearrangement uses TRBV5-1 and TRBJ2-3, with TRBD2 identical over 9 bases. The CDR3 extends over 17 amino acids. Per germline, CDR1 SGHRS and CDR2 YFSETQ. V lost 0 bases and J lost 1; bases outside the gene matches: 6.

This clonotype has a count of ten or more. CDR3 in DNA: TGCGCCAGCAGCTTCGGGTCCTACAATGAGCAGTTCTTC. This codes for CASSFGSYNEQFF. The chain employs TRBV5-1 and TRBJ2-1; D gene ambiguous. The CDR3 is 13 residues long. Trimming cost V 2 bases and J 1 base, with 4 bases left between them. Germline values: CDR1 SGHRS, CDR2 YFSETQ.

This sequence joins TRBV6-2 or TRBV6-3 and TRBJ1-5; D uncertain. The V gene lost 6 bases and the J gene lost 2 bases, with 8 bases spanning the gap. The CDR3 covers 13 residues. Germline CDR1 MNHEY, CDR2 SVGEGT. In nucleotides, the CDR3 is TGTGCCAGCAGAGTGGACGGCAATCAGCCCCAGCATTTT. This translates into CASRVDGNQPQHF.

The rearrangement uses TRBV13 and TRBJ2-6; D may be TRBD2 (6 bases). CDR3 length equals 15 residues. V was trimmed by 8 bases and J by 1 base, leaving 12 bases between them. Per the germline V gene, CDR1 is PRHDT and CDR2 is FYEKMQ (reference sequence). This CDR3 reads CASEPRGSGANVLTF. CDR3 coding DNA: TGTGCCAGCGAACCCCGGGGGTCTGGGGCCAACGTCCTGACTTTC.

This clonotype has a count of ten or more. This chain uses TRBV20-1 with TRBJ2-7; no clear D. Deletions cut 0 bases from V and 5 bases from J, with 17 bases between. CDR1 is DFQATT and CDR2 is SNEGSKA in the germline V gene (reference sequence). This CDR3 contains 15 residues. The CDR3 sequence: CSARDPAGDSNEQYF. Written as DNA, the CDR3 is TGCAGTGCTAGAGATCCGGCAGGAGACTCTAACGAGCAGTACTTC.

The gene calls are TRBV7-2 and TRBJ1-2, with TRBD1 identical over 7 bases. The CDR3 loop spans 16 amino acids. Germline assignment: CDR1 SGHTA and CDR2 FQGNSA. After removal of 2 bases from V and 4 bases from J, the junction contained 10 bases not matched to a gene. The DNA of the CDR3 is TGTGCCAGCAGCTTATCACACAGGGGCCGAAGCTATGGCTACACCTTC. The encoded protein is CASSLSHRGRSYGYTF.

This clonotype was observed many times. V is TRBV7-9 and J is TRBJ2-1; 12 nucleotides line up with TRBD2. J lost 8 bases, V lost 5 bases, and 10 bases had no gene match. The CDR3 has 16 amino acids. CDR1 and CDR2 (germline): SEHNR, FQNEAQ (reference sequence). The CDR3 DNA reads as TGTGCCAGCAGCCCGGGACTAGCGGGTTATAATGATGAGCAGTTCTTC. Protein product: CASSPGLAGYNDEQFF. The variable domain in full, with the rest retrieved from reference TRBV7-9 and TRBJ2-1, is DTGVSQNPRHKITKRGQNVTFRCDPISEHNRLYWYRQTLGQGPEFLTYFQNEAQLEKSRLLSDRFSAERPKGSFSTLEIQRTEQGDSAMYLCASSPGLAGYNDEQFFGPGTRLTVL.

Many counts were recorded for this clonotype. This chain connects TRBV11-2 to TRBJ2-7, with TRBD1 matching 7 bases. V shed 5 bases, J shed 3 bases, and the junction held 7 bases outside the gene matches. The CDR3 runs 14 residues. Germline V lookup: CDR1 SGHAT, CDR2 FQNNGV. Here the CDR3 DNA reads TGTGCCAGCAGCCTCTCCGGGACAGTCTACGAGCAGTACTTC. This codes for CASSLSGTVYEQYF.

This clonotype showed up many times. V is TRBV6-1 and J is TRBJ1-1; D ambiguous. Germline CDR1 is MNHNS and CDR2 is SASEGT. V lost 6 bases to trimming and J lost 1 base, with 12 bases between them. The CDR3 has 14 amino acids. The CDR3: CASRERSGNTEAFF. The CDR3, as DNA: TGTGCCAGCAGGGAAAGGAGTGGGAACACTGAAGCTTTCTTT.

This clonotype was seen a few times. The rearrangement uses TRBV6-2 or TRBV6-3 and TRBJ2-3, with TRBD2 matching over 10 bases. This CDR3 has 18 amino acids. Losses at the gene ends were 2 bases for V and 1 base for J; bases not matched to a gene: 9. CDR1 MNHEY and CDR2 SVGEGT come from the germline V gene. The CDR3 is CASSYELAGVFGTDTQYF. CDR3 nucleotides: TGTGCCAGCAGTTACGAGCTAGCGGGGGTTTTCGGCACAGATACGCAGTATTTT.

CDR3 sequence: CASSAQGRYTGELFF. The DNA for the CDR3 is TGTGCCAGCAGCGCTCAGGGGCGTTACACCGGGGAGCTGTTTTTT. The rearrangement links TRBV7-3 to TRBJ2-2, with D perhaps matching TRBD1 (6 bases). This CDR3 is built from 15 residues. Trimming shortened V by 5 bases and J by 3 bases, and 13 bases separated the two germline ends. Looked up from germline, CDR1 is SGHTA and CDR2 is FQGTGA.

This clonotype was found many times. The chain links TRBV7-2 to TRBJ2-1, with 8 positions matching TRBD2. This CDR3 is 16 amino acids long. Losses at the gene ends were 1 base for V and 4 bases for J; bases not matched to a gene: 6. Germline lookup yields CDR1 SGHTA and CDR2 FQGNSA. The CDR3 region is CASSLVAGGRYNEQFF. The CDR3 nucleotides read TGTGCCAGCAGCTTAGTTGCGGGGGGCCGTTACAATGAGCAGTTCTTC.

The chain links TRBV18 to TRBJ2-7; 11 nucleotides agree with TRBD1. The V gene's germline CDR1 is KGHSH and CDR2 LQKENI. The CDR3 spans 15 residues. J was trimmed by 2 bases and V by 3 bases; bases with no gene match: 3. The DNA for the CDR3 is TGTGCCAGCTCACCGGGACAGGGGGTCACCTACGAGCAGTACTTC. This encodes CASSPGQGVTYEQYF.

This clonotype appeared a few times. The rearrangement uses TRBV20-1 and TRBJ1-2, with 7 bases aligning to TRBD1. The CDR3 runs 14 residues. CDR1 is DFQATT, CDR2 SNEGSKA, per germline (reference sequence). V was pared by 0 bases and J by 5 bases, with 6 bases of the junction left unmatched. The CDR3 DNA sequence: TGCAGTGCTAGAGATCAGGGGGGCGTGTATGGCTACACCTTC. Amino acid sequence: CSARDQGGVYGYTF.

This chain uses TRBV27 with TRBJ2-4; D is perhaps TRBD1 (5 bases). Trimming removed 2 bases at V and 9 bases at J, with 14 bases between. Per germline, CDR1 MNHEY and CDR2 SMNVEV (reference sequence). The length of the CDR3 is 14 residues. The CDR3 DNA reads as TGTGCCAGCAGTTTAAATTCTAAAAGGGGCATTCAGTACTTC. This translates into CASSLNSKRGIQYF.